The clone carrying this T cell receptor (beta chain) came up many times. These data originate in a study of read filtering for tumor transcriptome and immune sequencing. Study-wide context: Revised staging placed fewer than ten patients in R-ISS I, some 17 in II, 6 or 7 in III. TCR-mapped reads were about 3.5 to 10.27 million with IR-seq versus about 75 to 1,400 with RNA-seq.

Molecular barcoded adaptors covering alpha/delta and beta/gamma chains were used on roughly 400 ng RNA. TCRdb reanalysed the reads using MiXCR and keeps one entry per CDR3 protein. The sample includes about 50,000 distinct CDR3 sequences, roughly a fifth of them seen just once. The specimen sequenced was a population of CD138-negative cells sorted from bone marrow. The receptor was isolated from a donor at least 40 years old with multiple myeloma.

The CDR3 loop is CASRTALWNTEAFF. CDR3 DNA: TGTGCCAGTCGGACAGCACTGTGGAACACTGAAGCTTTCTTT. The rearrangement links TRBV19 to TRBJ1-1, with D tentatively TRBD1 (6 bases). V lost 8 bases and J 1 base, leaving 14 bases between the germline ends. The CDR3 loop spans 14 amino acids. In germline, CDR1 is LNHDA, CDR2 SQIVND (reference sequence).